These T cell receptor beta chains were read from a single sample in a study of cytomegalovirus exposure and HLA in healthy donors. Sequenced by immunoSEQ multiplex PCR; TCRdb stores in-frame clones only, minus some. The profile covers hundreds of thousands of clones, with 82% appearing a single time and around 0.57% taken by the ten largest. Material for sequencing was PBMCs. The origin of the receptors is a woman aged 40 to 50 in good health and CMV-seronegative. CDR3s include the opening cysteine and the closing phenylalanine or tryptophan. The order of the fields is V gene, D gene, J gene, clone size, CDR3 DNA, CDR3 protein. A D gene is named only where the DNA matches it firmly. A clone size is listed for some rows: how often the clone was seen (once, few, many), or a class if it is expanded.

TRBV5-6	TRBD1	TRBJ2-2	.	TGTGCCAGCAGATCGACAGGGCTCGGGGAGCTGTTTTTT	CASRSTGLGELFF
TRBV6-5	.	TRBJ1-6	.	TGTGCCAGCAGTTCCCTTAATTCACCCCTCCACTTT	CASSSLNSPLHF
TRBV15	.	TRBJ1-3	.	TGTGCCACCAGCAGAGGTCAGGACTCTGGAAACACCATATATTTT	CATSRGQDSGNTIYF
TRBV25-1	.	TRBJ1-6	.	TGTGCCAGCAGTGAAGGGGCGGGGTCACCCCTCCACTTT	CASSEGAGSPLHF
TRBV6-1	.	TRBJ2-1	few	TGTGCCAGCAGTGTATGGGGGGGCGAGCAGTTCTTC	CASSVWGGEQFF
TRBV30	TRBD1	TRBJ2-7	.	TGTGCCTGGAGTGCCTACGACAGGGCCCCCCTCTCCTACGAGCAGTACTTC	CAWSAYDRAPLSYEQYF
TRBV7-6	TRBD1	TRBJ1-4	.	TGTGCCAGCAGCTTAACGACAGGGGTAAATGAAAAACTGTTTTTT	CASSLTTGVNEKLFF
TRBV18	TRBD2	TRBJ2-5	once	TGTGCCAGCTCACCGCCGGGAGGAGAGGAGACCCAGTACTTC	CASSPPGGEETQYF
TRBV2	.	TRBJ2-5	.	TGTGCCAGCAGCGGGTATGCCCAAGAGACCCAGTACTTC	CASSGYAQETQYF
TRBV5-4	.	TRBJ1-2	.	TGTGCCAGCAGCTTGACAGGGTCCCCTGGCTACACCTTC	CASSLTGSPGYTF
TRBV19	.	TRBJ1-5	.	TGTGCCAGTAGTACCAGCCGGGAGTGGAGACAGCCCCAGCATTTT	CASSTSREWRQPQHF
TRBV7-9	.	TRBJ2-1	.	TGTGCCAGCAGCTTAAAGGTCCAGGCCGCCTACAATGAGCAGTTCTTC	CASSLKVQAAYNEQFF
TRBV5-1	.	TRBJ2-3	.	TGCGCCAGCAGCTTTTCTAGCACAGATACGCAGTATTTT	CASSFSSTDTQYF
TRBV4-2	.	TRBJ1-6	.	TGTGCCAGCAGCCCGGTCCTGAGCTCCTATAATTCACCCCTCCACTTT	CASSPVLSSYNSPLHF
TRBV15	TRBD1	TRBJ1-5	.	TGTGCCACCAGCGGTCTGGACAGGGGCAATCAGCCCCAGCATTTT	CATSGLDRGNQPQHF
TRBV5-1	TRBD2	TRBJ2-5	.	TGCGCCAGCAGCTTTGGGTCTAGCGGTATGGAGACCCAGTACTTC	CASSFGSSGMETQYF
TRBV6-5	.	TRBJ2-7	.	TGTGCCAGCAGTTACTCAGGAAGGGGGTTTCCCTACGAGCAGTACTTC	CASSYSGRGFPYEQYF
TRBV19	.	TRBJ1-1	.	TGTGCCAGTAGTATTAGAGTGAACACTGAAGCTTTCTTT	CASSIRVNTEAFF
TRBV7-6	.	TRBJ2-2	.	TGTGCCAGCAGCCGACTAGAGGGCACCGGGGAGCTGTTTTTT	CASSRLEGTGELFF
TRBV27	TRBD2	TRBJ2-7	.	TGTGCCAGCAGTTTAAGGCGGGGGTTATCTTACGAGCAGTACTTC	CASSLRRGLSYEQYF
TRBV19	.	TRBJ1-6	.	TGTGCCAGTAGTATAGATTTTGGGAGCTCCTATAATTCACCCCTCCACTTT	CASSIDFGSSYNSPLHF
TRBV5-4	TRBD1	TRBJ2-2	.	TGTGCCAGCAGCTTGGAGCAGGGGGCGCCTACCGGGGAGCTGTTTTTT	CASSLEQGAPTGELFF
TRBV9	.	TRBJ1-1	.	TGTGCCAGCAGCCCTCGGGGGAAGTCTGAAGCTTTCTTT	CASSPRGKSEAFF
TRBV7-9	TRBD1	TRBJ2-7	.	TGTGCCAGCAGGTCGGGACAGGGTGTCGGAGAGCAGTACTTC	CASRSGQGVGEQYF
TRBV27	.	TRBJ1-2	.	TGTGCCAGCAGTCCAGTGGGGGCGCGGGGCTACACCTTC	CASSPVGARGYTF
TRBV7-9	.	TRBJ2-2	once	TGTGCCAGCAGCTCTCAGTCCACCGGGGAGCTGTTTTTT	CASSSQSTGELFF
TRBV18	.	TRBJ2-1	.	TGTGCCAGCTCACCACGTCAGGGGGGTTATGAGCAGTTCTTC	CASSPRQGGYEQFF
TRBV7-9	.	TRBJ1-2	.	TGTGCCAGCAGCTTAGCAGGGTCTAGCATCGGCTACACCTTC	CASSLAGSSIGYTF
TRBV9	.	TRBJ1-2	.	TGTGCCAGCAGCGTAGACACAGGGAACTATGGCTACACCTTC	CASSVDTGNYGYTF
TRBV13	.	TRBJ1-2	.	TGTGCCAGCAGTACCTTCCGGGGTCCATCTTATGGCTACACCTTC	CASSTFRGPSYGYTF
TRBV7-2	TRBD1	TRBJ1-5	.	TGTGCCAGCAGCTTACTAGGGACAGCAAATCAGCCCCAGCATTTT	CASSLLGTANQPQHF
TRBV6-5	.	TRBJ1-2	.	TGTGCCAGCAGTTACCTGGGGCAGCCTAACTATGGCTACACCTTC	CASSYLGQPNYGYTF
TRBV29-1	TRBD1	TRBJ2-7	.	TGCAGCGTTGGCCCGATGGGGACAGGGTCCCACGAGCAGTACTTC	CSVGPMGTGSHEQYF
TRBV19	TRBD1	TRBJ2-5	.	TGTGCCAGTAGTATTACTGGGACAGGTGGCGGAGGCCAAGAGACCCAGTACTTC	CASSITGTGGGGQETQYF
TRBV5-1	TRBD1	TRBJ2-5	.	TGCGCCAGCAGCATGGGGACAGGGGGTTGGGAGACCCAGTACTTC	CASSMGTGGWETQYF
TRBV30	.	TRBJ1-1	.	TGTGCCTGGAGTATAGGGGTGGACACTGAAGCTTTCTTT	CAWSIGVDTEAFF
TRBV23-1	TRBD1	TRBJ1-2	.	TGCGCCAGCAGGGACAGGAGAGATAACTATGGCTACACCTTC	CASRDRRDNYGYTF
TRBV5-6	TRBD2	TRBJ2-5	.	TGTGCCAGCAGCCTAAGACTAGCGGGGGAAGAGACCCAGTACTTC	CASSLRLAGEETQYF
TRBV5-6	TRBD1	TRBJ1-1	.	TGTGCCAGCAGCTACAGGGGAACTGAAGCTTTCTTT	CASSYRGTEAFF